This is a list of T cell receptor beta chains from one sample in a study of T cells after somatic rescue of genetic block. Clones were read by immunoSEQ multiplex PCR, and TCRdb kept only the in-frame ones, dropping some. Of 110,000 or so clones in the sample, around nine tenths were seen once. The source material was peripheral blood mononuclear cells (PBMCs). Receptors were obtained from a young woman. The CDR3 runs from the conserved cysteine through the conserved F or W. D genes are given only for firm matches. A clone size is listed for some rows: how often the clone was seen (once, few, many), or a class if it is expanded.

cdr3_nt cdr3_aa j_call v_call d_call clone_size
TGTGCCAGCAGTGAATCTGGCAGGGGAATTACACCCCTCCACTTT CASSESGRGITPLHF TRBJ1-6 TRBV25-1 NA NA
TGTGCCAGCTCTCCGAGACAGGAGAATGAAAAACTGTTTTTT CASSPRQENEKLFF TRBJ1-4 TRBV18 NA once
TGTGCCAGCAGCGCCCGGGGGCGCCGGGGGCAGTACTTC CASSARGRRGQYF TRBJ2-7 TRBV27 NA NA
TGTGCCATCAGTGAGGGGCAAGGTGGCTCCTATAATTCACCCCTCCACTTT CAISEGQGGSYNSPLHF TRBJ1-6 TRBV10-3 NA NA
TGTGCCAGCACCAAGGGCAGGGGCGGCTACGAGCAGTACTTC CASTKGRGGYEQYF TRBJ2-7 TRBV2 NA NA
TGTGCCAGCAGCCAAGGGCGGGGTCAGGTCCCCTCAGGGGGCTACACCTTC CASSQGRGQVPSGGYTF TRBJ1-2 TRBV4-2 NA NA
TGCAGCGTTGGACTGACAGGGCTAAGAGGTGGCTACACCTTC CSVGLTGLRGGYTF TRBJ1-2 TRBV29-1 TRBD1 NA
TGTGCCAGCAGCTTAGCTCCGGGACAGGTCAATGAGCAGTTCTTC CASSLAPGQVNEQFF TRBJ2-1 TRBV11-1 TRBD1 NA
TGTGCCAGCAGCTTGAGGACAGGGATCTATGGCTACACCTTC CASSLRTGIYGYTF TRBJ1-2 TRBV28 TRBD1 once
TGTGCCAGTAGTTTTAAGCGGGGGGCCAGCACAGATACGCAGTATTTT CASSFKRGASTDTQYF TRBJ2-3 TRBV19 TRBD2 NA
TGCGCCAGCAGCTTGCCTGCCTTATTAACAGATACGCAGTATTTT CASSLPALLTDTQYF TRBJ2-3 TRBV5-1 NA NA
TGTGCCAGCAGTTCTCCGGGACAGGGCACCTACGAGCAGTACTTC CASSSPGQGTYEQYF TRBJ2-7 TRBV27 TRBD1 NA
TGCGCCAGCAGCCAAGGGACAGCCCCTAGCACAGATACGCAGTATTTT CASSQGTAPSTDTQYF TRBJ2-3 TRBV4-1 NA NA
TGCGCCAGCAGCCCACCGGGACTTAACACCGGGGAGCTGTTTTTT CASSPPGLNTGELFF TRBJ2-2 TRBV4-1 NA once
TGTGCCAGTAGTGGGGCCCCCGGGGAGCTGTTTTTT CASSGAPGELFF TRBJ2-2 TRBV19 NA NA
TGTGCCAGCGTTTCAGGAGGGGGCGCTTCAGATACGCAGTATTTT CASVSGGGASDTQYF TRBJ2-3 TRBV28 NA NA
TGTGCCAGCAGCTTAGTAGCGTCGGGCTACGAGCAGTACTTC CASSLVASGYEQYF TRBJ2-7 TRBV11-3 NA NA
TGTGCCAGCAGCGGTGGGGTGATGAATGAAAAACTGTTTTTT CASSGGVMNEKLFF TRBJ1-4 TRBV7-9 NA NA
TGTGCCAGCAGCGTAGGAGGGGGACGCACAGATACGCAGTATTTT CASSVGGGRTDTQYF TRBJ2-3 TRBV9 NA NA
TGTGCCAGCAGCCGGGACAGGGACGAGCAGTACTTC CASSRDRDEQYF TRBJ2-7 TRBV6-1 TRBD1 once
TGTGCCAGCTCACCACCCCCCCCCAGGGGCGATACGCAGTATTTT CASSPPPPRGDTQYF TRBJ2-3 TRBV18 NA NA
TGTGCCAGCAGCCAAGATGGACAGTTAATTCTTTTT CASSQDGQLILF TRBJ1-4 TRBV14 NA NA
TGTGCCAGCAGTGACGGGGGACACTATGGCTACACCTTC CASSDGGHYGYTF TRBJ1-2 TRBV6-1 NA NA
TGTGCCAGCCGCCTTGTAGCGGAGGGAGGGCCCCAGCATTTT CASRLVAEGGPQHF TRBJ1-5 TRBV6-4 NA NA
TGTGCCAGCAGTTTGGGGGGGCCGGATACTAATGAAAAACTGTTTTTT CASSLGGPDTNEKLFF TRBJ1-4 TRBV28 NA NA
TGTGCCAGCAGTGCTGCGCATAATTCACCCCTCCACTTT CASSAAHNSPLHF TRBJ1-6 TRBV2 NA NA
TGTGCCAGCAGGGAGGGGGACAAGGGCTACACCTTC CASREGDKGYTF TRBJ1-2 TRBV6-1 NA NA
TGTGCCAGCAGGCCCAGTATTACAGGGGGCTTCTCCTACGAGCAGTACTTC CASRPSITGGFSYEQYF TRBJ2-7 TRBV28 TRBD1 NA
TGTGCCAGCAGTGAAGCTACGGACAGGGTCGGAAACACCATATATTTT CASSEATDRVGNTIYF TRBJ1-3 TRBV2 TRBD1 NA
TGTGCCAGCAGTGCCGAGACAGGGGTGCCTCTAGCCAAAAACATTCAGTACTTC CASSAETGVPLAKNIQYF TRBJ2-4 TRBV6-1 TRBD1 NA
TGTGCCTGGAGTGTACAGGGATGGGAAAAACTGTTTTTT CAWSVQGWEKLFF TRBJ1-4 TRBV30 NA NA
TGTGCCAGCAGCTCGGCCGGGACAGGGGTCTACAATGAGCAGTTCTTC CASSSAGTGVYNEQFF TRBJ2-1 TRBV13 TRBD1 few
TGTGCCAGTACCCCTCGGGGGGGAACTGAAGCTTTCTTT CASTPRGGTEAFF TRBJ1-1 TRBV19 NA NA
TGTGCCAGCAGCTTTCATCCGGACAGGGGCAATCAGCCCCAGCATTTT CASSFHPDRGNQPQHF TRBJ1-5 TRBV5-5 TRBD1 NA